These 6 T cell receptor beta chains came from one sample sequenced in a study of response to subunit inactivated influenza vaccine. TCRdb used MiXCR to reprocess the RT-PCR reads, holding one entry per CDR3 protein. The sample carries about 480,000 distinct CDR3 sequences, about an eighth recorded once. Here the sequenced sample was PBMCs from blood, taken roughly 6 weeks after vaccination. These receptors originate from a man aged 45-60 years who received an inactivated influenza vaccine.

This clonotype has a count of ten or more. The chain combines TRBV9 with TRBJ2-5, with TRBD1 as a possible D gene (6 bases). Between the trimmed V and J ends, which lost 0 bases and 4 bases, there was a span of 10 bases. Germline V gene sequence: CDR1 SGDLS, CDR2 YYNGEE. This CDR3 has 14 amino acids. CDR3 amino acids: CASSVDRAGETQYF. In nucleotides, the CDR3 is TGTGCCAGCAGCGTAGACAGGGCGGGAGAGACCCAGTACTTC. Supplemented by reference TRBV9 and TRBJ2-5, the full variable domain reads DSGVTQTPKHLITATGQRVTLRCSPRSGDLSVYWYQQSLDQGLQFLIQYYNGEERAKGNILERFSAQQFPDLHSELNLSSLELGDSALYFCASSVDRAGETQYFGPGTRLLVL.

In its sample, this clonotype was seen a few times. The V call is TRBV4-3, the J call TRBJ1-4, with 7 bases fitting TRBD1. Looked up from germline, CDR1 is LGHNA and CDR2 is YSLEER. This CDR3 contains 16 residues. Trimming cost V 1 base and J 8 bases; bases outside gene matches: 10. The CDR3 DNA follows: TGCGCCAGCAGCCAAGGACAGGGCTTTTCTGGCGAAAAACTGTTTTTT. Its translation is CASSQGQGFSGEKLFF.

In this sample, this clonotype turned up many times. The J gene is TRBJ2-2, the V gene TRBV7-8, with 8 bases matching TRBD2. Germline lookup yields CDR1 SGHVS and CDR2 FQNEAQ. Germline trimming cut 5 bases from V and 7 bases from J; bases unmatched to any gene: 18. This CDR3 is built from 18 residues. CDR3 DNA sequence: TGTGCCAGCAGCCCATCGCAGGGTGGGACTAGAGGTCTCGGGGAGCTGTTTTTT. Amino acids: CASSPSQGGTRGLGELFF. Full variable domain (rest looked up from reference TRBV7-8 and TRBJ2-2): GAGVSQSPRYKVAKRGQDVALRCDPISGHVSLFWYQQALGQGPEFLTYFQNEAQLDKSGLPSDRFFAERPEGSVSTLKIQRTQQEDSAVYLCASSPSQGGTRGLGELFFGEGSRLTVL.

The rearrangement links TRBV3-1 to TRBJ2-2; 9 bases map to TRBD1. V gave up 9 bases and J gave up 5 bases; unmatched junction bases: 7. The CDR3 extends over 14 amino acids. CDR1 and CDR2 from the germline V gene are LGHDT and YNNKEL (reference sequence). CDR3 DNA: TGTGCCAGTACCGGGACAGGGAAGACCGGGGAGCTGTTTTTT. The encoded protein is CASTGTGKTGELFF.

The sample holds a few counts of this clonotype. The chain recombines TRBV7-2 with TRBJ1-5; tentative D call: TRBD1 (6 bases). Between the trimmed V and J ends, which lost 3 bases and 5 bases, there was a span of 11 bases. This CDR3 has 14 residues. Germline-derived CDR1 and CDR2 are SGHTA and FQGNSA. The CDR3 coding sequence is TGTGCCAGCAGCTTGTGGGGGCCTGATCAGCCCCAGCATTTT. It specifies CASSLWGPDQPQHF.

There are many counts of this clonotype. V gene TRBV12-3 or TRBV12-4 combines with J gene TRBJ1-2; 7 bases match TRBD1. The CDR3 spans 13 residues. Germline trimming cut 6 bases from V and 3 bases from J; bases unmatched to any gene: 4. CDR3 nucleotides: TGTGCCAGCAGATCGGGACAGTACTATGGCTACACCTTC. This encodes CASRSGQYYGYTF.